This T cell receptor beta chain came from a study of blood T cell repertoires in COVID-19. At the level of the study: PBMCs, B-cell-depleted T cells, or T cells were the source of the cDNA or gDNA that made up the material.

In the source study's methods: Reference gene primer amplification yielded estimated nucleated cell counts. TCRdb keeps only in-frame clones here, not all; method: immunoSEQ multiplex PCR. The DNA gave D and trimming, while V, J and clone size come from that table. The sample yields about 230,000 clones, more than 75% seen once. The ends were cut back, 6 bases at V and 6 bases at J, with 20 bases in the middle. CDR3 length: 16 residues. CDR1 is LNHDA, CDR2 SQIVND, per germline (reference sequence). Participants had their cohort set by participant-reported clinical history. This TCR was recovered from a man aged 18 to 35 who had recovered from COVID-19. The specimen sequenced was PBMCs or T cells enriched from blood (not recorded which). This chain joins TRBV19 and TRBJ2-2, with D perhaps matching TRBD2 (6 bases). CDR3 nucleotides: TGTGCCAGTAGGGGGACTTGGCAGGGAGTCTCCGGGGAGCTGTTTTTT. Translated, it gives CASRGTWQGVSGELFF.